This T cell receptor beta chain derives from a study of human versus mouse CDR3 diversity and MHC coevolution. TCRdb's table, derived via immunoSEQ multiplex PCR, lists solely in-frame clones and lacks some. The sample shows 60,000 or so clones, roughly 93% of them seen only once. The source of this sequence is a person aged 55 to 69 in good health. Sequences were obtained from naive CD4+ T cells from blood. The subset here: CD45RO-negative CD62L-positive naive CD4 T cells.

CDR3 nucleotide sequence: TGTGCCAGTCGCCCCCAGGGGACAGGGTCCTACGAGCAGTACTTC. Translation gives CASRPQGTGSYEQYF. The V call is TRBV19, the J call TRBJ2-7, with 9 bases fitting TRBD1. The CDR3 is 15 amino acids. The germline V gene encodes CDR1 LNHDA and CDR2 SQIVND (reference sequence). V was clipped by 8 bases and J by 1 base; unmatched bases: 9.